This TCR beta chain was identified during a study of low-dose radiotherapy and immunotherapy resistance in tumors. About the research overall: At a dose of 200 mg/m2, intravenous cyclophosphamide was given every two weeks, one day before radiation and immunotherapy.

This clonotype appeared many times. The time point: after trial treatment. Indicated treatment: LDRT plus nivolumab, ipilimumab, low-dose cyclophosphamide and aspirin (RACIN trial). It was nivolumab, ipilimumab, aspirin, low-dose cyclophosphamide and low-dose radiotherapy that donors received. The V segment lost 6 bases and the J segment 4 bases; nucleotides outside the gene matches: 2. The CDR3 loop spans 14 amino acids. Germline V CDR1 and CDR2: SQVTM, ANQGSEA. cDNA synthesis used a TRAV/TRBV-specific primer set for both chains. The authors amplified TCRs for 20 to 25 PCR cycles with a constant-region primer and a V-primer adapter. With in vitro transcription, the isolated mRNA was amplified. A single record per CDR3 protein comes from TCRdb applying MiXCR to the reads. The sample carries around 84,000 distinct CDR3 sequences, about 17% recorded once.

The receptor was isolated from a male donor with prostate cancer. Sequencing used PBMCs, obtained after low-dose radiotherapy plus immunotherapy. The chain is built from TRBV29-1 and TRBJ2-3; 15 nucleotides line up with TRBD2. CDR3 region: CSVWTSGRADTQYF. DNA for the CDR3: TGCAGCGTCTGGACTAGCGGGAGGGCAGATACGCAGTATTTT.